This T cell receptor beta chain derives from a study of shared clonotypes between healthy human individuals. Germline CDR1 is MNHNS and CDR2 is SASEGT. The CDR3 is made up of 15 amino acids. Germline trimming cut 1 base from V and 3 bases from J; bases unmatched to any gene: 4. The repertoire was sequenced with immunoSEQ multiplex PCR; TCRdb's copy has only in-frame clones and lacks some. The data contain some 1,900,000 clones, roughly 95% of them singletons. Naive CD8 cells lacked CD45RO, underwent positive selection for CCR7 and left out terminally differentiated effector memory CD45RA+ cells. For this clone: No antigen is known for it.

Study findings and constraints: Clonotype sharing among the donors was expected to vary with sequencing depth. Clonotypes that were shared across a handful of donors made up about 4.5% of naive CD4 clonotypes.

Sample: naive CD8+ T cells sorted from blood. V and J are TRBV6-1 and TRBJ2-7, with 9 positions matching TRBD2. The source is a man between 18 and 29 years old in good health. CDR3 residues: CASSEGPAGGYEQYF. The DNA for the CDR3 is TGTGCCAGCAGTGAAGGCCCAGCGGGAGGCTACGAGCAGTACTTC.